The 13 T cell receptor beta chains listed next were all sequenced from one sample in a study of T cell responses to AZD1222 COVID-19 vaccine. Libraries were prepared by immunoSEQ multiplex PCR; TCRdb keeps only in-frame clonotypes and omits some of them. The table lists roughly 100,000 clones, 80% to 90% of them singletons. The source was peripheral blood, collected on day 0 of AZD1222 vaccination. These receptors came from an adult in good health.

The V gene is TRBV7-2, the J gene TRBJ2-7; D not resolved. The CDR3 has 13 amino acids. V lost 2 bases, J lost 2 bases, and 7 bases lay in between. Germline V gene sequence: CDR1 SGHTA, CDR2 FQGNSA. Here the CDR3 DNA reads TGTGCCAGCAGCTTAAACGGACCCTACGAGCAGTACTTC. Its protein product is CASSLNGPYEQYF.

The chain has TRBV9 and TRBJ1-5; D ambiguous. The V end was cut by 3 bases, the J end by 7 bases, with 17 bases between. This CDR3 region has 15 residues. Germline CDR1 SGDLS, CDR2 YYNGEE. The CDR3 DNA sequence: TGTGCCAGCAGCGCGGAGGGCCTCGTAGGGCAGCCCCAGCATTTT. Protein product: CASSAEGLVGQPQHF.

The V gene is TRBV16, the J gene TRBJ1-4; D not resolved. V shed 1 base and J shed 10 bases, with 13 bases lying between them. Germline assignment: CDR1 KGHSY and CDR2 FQNENV. This CDR3 is 14 amino acids long. DNA of the CDR3: TGTGCCAGCAGCCAATTGCCTGAAGAAGGAAAACTGTTTTTT. It is translated as CASSQLPEEGKLFF.

The rearrangement uses TRBV7-2 and TRBJ1-6, with 9 bases matching TRBD1. CDR1 SGHTA and CDR2 FQGNSA come from the germline V gene. This CDR3 spans 15 amino acids. J was trimmed by 6 bases and V by 7 bases; bases with no gene match: 7. This CDR3 reads CASILGTGFNSPLHF. CDR3 coding DNA: TGTGCCAGCATCCTCGGGACAGGGTTTAATTCACCCCTCCACTTT.

The rearrangement uses TRBV6-5 and TRBJ1-4; D remains unclear. This CDR3 has 15 residues. In germline, CDR1 is MNHEY, CDR2 SVGAGI. Trimming stripped 6 bases from V and 7 bases from J, with 18 bases between. The CDR3 region has the DNA TGTGCCAGCAGATTCGACACCTTGGGCAGTGAAAAACTGTTTTTT. Translation: CASRFDTLGSEKLFF.

The chain carries TRBV19 and TRBJ2-7; a possible D gene is TRBD1 (5 bases). Trimming left V 3 bases short and J 10 bases short, with 16 bases between. The CDR3 covers 13 residues. The germline V gene has CDR1 LNHDA and CDR2 SQIVND (reference sequence). The chain's CDR3 is CASSMGQGLLQYF. CDR3 nucleotide sequence: TGTGCCAGTAGTATGGGGCAGGGCCTACTTCAGTACTTC.

V and J are TRBV10-3 and TRBJ2-2, with TRBD1 matching 8 bases. Germline-derived CDR1 and CDR2 are ENHRY and SYGVKD. V was pared by 11 bases and J by 4 bases, with 9 bases of the junction left unmatched. The CDR3 has 14 amino acids. In DNA, the CDR3 is TGTGCCTCGTACAATGGACAGGGCACCGGGGAGCTGTTTTTT. Amino acid sequence: CASYNGQGTGELFF.

This chain links TRBV27 with TRBJ1-2; D not resolved. The CDR3 is made up of 14 amino acids. CDR1 and CDR2 (germline): MNHEY, SMNVEV (reference sequence). V lost 0 bases, J lost 2 bases, and 7 bases lay in between. In nucleotides, the CDR3 is TGTGCCAGCAGTTTATCGTCGGGGAACTATGGCTACACCTTC. Its translation: CASSLSSGNYGYTF.

This chain joins TRBV21-1 and TRBJ1-1. TRBV21-1 is flagged as a pseudogene. The CDR3 runs to 18 residues. Here the CDR3 reads CASSSHKSQFFADTEAFF. In nucleotides, the CDR3 is TGTGCCAGCAGCAGTCACAAATCCCAATTTTTCGCGGACACTGAAGCTTTCTTT.

The gene calls are TRBV28 and TRBJ1-5, with no clear D. The CDR3 extends over 11 amino acids. CDR1 and CDR2 (germline): MDHEN, SYDVKM. Trimming left V 4 bases short and J 10 bases short, with 8 bases between. CDR3 sequence reads: CASSSPRPQHF. The CDR3 nucleotides are TGTGCCAGCAGTTCGCCCCGTCCCCAGCATTTT.

The V call is TRBV10-2, the J call TRBJ1-4, with TRBD1 as a possible D gene (5 bases). CDR1 WSHSY and CDR2 SAAADI come from the germline V gene. Trimming cost V 2 bases and J 13 bases, with 8 bases left between them. This CDR3 is 11 amino acids long. CDR3: CASSETGRLFF. CDR3 DNA: TGCGCCAGCAGTGAGACGGGACGACTGTTTTTT.

The chain uses TRBV2 and TRBJ2-5; a weak D match, TRBD1 (6 bases). The germline V and J ends were trimmed by 6 bases and 3 bases, with 20 bases remaining between them. The CDR3 spans 16 residues. The V gene's germline CDR1 is SNHLY and CDR2 FYNNEI. CDR3 in amino acids: CASRSYPGTQEETQYF. In nucleotides, the CDR3 is TGTGCCAGCAGATCATACCCCGGGACACAAGAAGAGACCCAGTACTTC.

The chain joins TRBV7-6 to TRBJ1-1; D is possibly TRBD1 (5 bases). Germline CDR1 is SGHVS and CDR2 is FNYEAQ. V lost 2 bases, J lost 3 bases, and 13 bases lay in between. CDR3 size: 15 residues. The CDR3 sequence is CASSLQSQGYTEAFF. The CDR3 nucleotides are TGTGCCAGCAGCTTACAAAGTCAGGGTTACACTGAAGCTTTCTTT.